The clone carrying this T cell receptor (beta chain) occurred a few times. Its target is not known. V was trimmed by 5 bases and J by 8 bases, leaving 12 bases between them. Per the germline V gene, CDR1 is MDHEN and CDR2 is SYDVKM. CDR3 length: 12 residues. The data originate from a study of beta chain features in type 1 diabetes. Expressed TCRB transcripts were sequenced, since all the RNA that had been isolated was reverse transcribed. Measured with immunoSEQ multiplex PCR; TCRdb has only the in-frame clones, and not every one. The sample has about 280,000 clones, around 16% seen once. Study-wide findings and caveats: Moderate but significant shortening of TCRB CDR3s was recorded in all four CD4+ subsets from Type 1 diabetes patients.

The V gene is TRBV28, the J gene TRBJ1-2; D unclear. The source of this sequence is a man between 18 and 35 years old with type 1 diabetes. Sample: naive CD4+ T cells from blood. CDR3 DNA sequence: TGTGCCAGCAGTGGAGGGCCCGTCGGCTACACCTTC. Translation gives CASSGGPVGYTF.